Each of the 17 T cell receptor beta chains below was sequenced from the same sample in a study of human T cells and chemical hapten exposure. Using its own MiXCR run on the RACE reads, TCRdb lists one record per CDR3 protein. Of approximately 400,000 distinct CDR3 sequences in the sample, 4.8% were seen once. Time point indicated: patch test 1, 2 weeks after DPC sensitization. Sample treatment: therapeutic diphenylcyclopropenone sensitization with weekly scalp DPC. The material was whole blood, obtained in connection with sensitization to the hapten diphenylcyclopropenone (DPC). The receptors shown here come from a woman in her forties or fifties with alopecia areata. Some clones in this sample may be carry-over from other donors' samples.

Many counts were recorded for this clonotype. The chain links TRBV27 to TRBJ2-7, with TRBD1 matching over 7 bases. Germline V CDR1 and CDR2: MNHEY, SMNVEV (reference sequence). The CDR3 covers 14 residues. The J segment lost 4 bases and the V segment lost 3 bases, leaving 6 bases of the junction unmatched. The CDR3 region has the DNA TGTGCCAGCAGTTTTGGAGACAGGGTATACGAGCAGTACTTC. The encoded protein is CASSFGDRVYEQYF.

The chain employs TRBV3-1 and TRBJ2-7, with D possibly being TRBD2 (6 bases). CDR1 is LGHDT and CDR2 is YNNKEL in the germline V gene (reference sequence). Trimming shortened V by 7 bases and J by 2 bases, and 15 bases separated the two germline ends. The CDR3 has 14 residues. In nucleotides, the CDR3 is TGTGCCAGCATGTTGAGGCGGGAAACCTACGAGCAGTACTTC. Its protein is CASMLRRETYEQYF.

The chain links TRBV20-1 to TRBJ2-3; 10 nucleotides agree with TRBD2. Losses at the gene ends were 5 bases for V and 2 bases for J; bases not matched to a gene: 4. CDR3 length: 14 amino acids. The germline CDR1 and CDR2 sequences are DFQATT and SNEGSKA (reference sequence). CDR3 nucleotides: TGCAGTGCTGCTGGACTAGCGGTCACAGATACGCAGTATTTT. It codes for CSAAGLAVTDTQYF.

V is TRBV24-1 and J is TRBJ2-2; D unclear. Germline CDR1 is KGHDR and CDR2 is SFDVKD. Trimming stripped 12 bases from V and 3 bases from J, with 10 bases between. The CDR3 length is 12 residues. CDR3 residues: CAVNSYTGELFF. The CDR3 DNA follows: TGTGCCGTCAATAGCTACACCGGGGAGCTGTTTTTT.

In its sample, this clonotype was seen many times. The chain combines TRBV28 with TRBJ1-3; possibly TRBD1 for D (5 bases). Trimming stripped 8 bases from V and 4 bases from J, with 30 bases between. Germline CDR1 and CDR2: MDHEN and SYDVKM. There are 19 residues in the CDR3. CDR3 protein: CASSPRQFAGFISGNTIYF. The DNA for the CDR3 is TGTGCCAGCTCCCCAAGACAGTTCGCAGGATTTATCTCCGGAAACACCATATATTTT.

This clonotype was observed a handful of times. V usage is TRBV11-2 and J usage is TRBJ1-4; maybe TRBD1 (6 bases). Trimming cost V 5 bases and J 0 bases, with 25 bases left between them. Germline V gives CDR1 SGHAT, CDR2 FQNNGV. The CDR3 spans 20 residues. The DNA of the CDR3 is TGTGCCAGCAGCCCAGTTGGAAGGGTCAGGGGTGGAGCAACTAATGAAAAACTGTTTTTT. Its translation is CASSPVGRVRGGATNEKLFF.

CDR3 sequence reads: CASSSDPAGTDTQYF. CDR3 in DNA: TGTGCCAGCAGTTCGGACCCGGCCGGCACAGATACGCAGTATTTT. The chain couples TRBV27 to TRBJ2-3, with unresolved D. There are 15 residues in the CDR3. V lost 4 bases and J 1 base, leaving 12 bases between the germline ends. Germline V gives CDR1 MNHEY, CDR2 SMNVEV (reference sequence).

This clonotype was seen repeatedly, ten times or more. V and J are TRBV6-1 and TRBJ2-1; 11 nucleotides line up with TRBD2. This CDR3 has 18 amino acids. Germline-derived CDR1 and CDR2 are MNHNS and SASEGT. The V and J ends lost 6 bases and 0 bases, in that order; junction bases with no gene match: 10. CDR3 nucleotides: TGTGCCAGCAGACCGACCGGGGGACTAGCGGTCTCCTACAATGAGCAGTTCTTC. Its translation: CASRPTGGLAVSYNEQFF.

This clonotype has a count of ten or more. CDR3 coding DNA: TGTGCCAGCAGGACGACAGGTTTTCTTTCCAATGAAAAACTGTTTTTT. Its protein is CASRTTGFLSNEKLFF. The rearrangement links TRBV11-1 to TRBJ1-4; a weak D match, TRBD1 (6 bases). CDR1 and CDR2 from the germline V gene are SGHAT and FQDESV (reference sequence). V gave up 6 bases and J gave up 5 bases, with 19 bases separating them. The CDR3 length is 16 residues.

This clonotype has just a few counts. The chain joins TRBV14 to TRBJ1-2, with D perhaps TRBD1 (5 bases). Trimming cost V 3 bases and J 6 bases, with 20 bases left between them. CDR3 size: 16 residues. From germline, CDR1 is SGHDN and CDR2 FVKESK. The CDR3 protein is CASSQALGRAGHGYTF. CDR3 sequence (DNA): TGTGCCAGCAGCCAGGCACTGGGGCGGGCAGGGCATGGCTACACCTTC.

The chain links TRBV5-5 to TRBJ2-3; D remains unclear. Trimming pared 6 bases from V and 2 bases from J, leaving 7 bases between. The germline V gene has CDR1 SGHKS and CDR2 YYEKEE (reference sequence). CDR3 length equals 12 residues. In DNA, the CDR3 is TGTGCCAGCATCGAATCCACAGATACGCAGTATTTT. Amino acids: CASIESTDTQYF.

V and J are TRBV7-8 and TRBJ2-3; D is unclear. Trimming shortened V by 1 base and J by 2 bases, and 10 bases separated the two germline ends. Germline V gives CDR1 SGHVS, CDR2 FQNEAQ. The CDR3 is made up of 15 amino acids. CDR3: CASSLVQGITDTQYF. In nucleotides, the CDR3 is TGTGCCAGCAGCTTAGTCCAAGGGATCACAGATACGCAGTATTTT.

This clonotype was counted a few times. This chain joins TRBV12-3 or TRBV12-4 and TRBJ1-1; the D gene is possibly TRBD1 (5 bases). The V end was cut by 8 bases, the J end by 0 bases, with 10 bases between. The CDR3 sequence is 13 residues long. The CDR3 loop reads CASFRGMNTEAFF. The CDR3 DNA reads as TGTGCCAGCTTTCGGGGGATGAACACTGAAGCTTTCTTT.

At least ten counts were recorded for this clonotype. The chain has TRBV10-3 and TRBJ1-1, with 7 bases aligning to TRBD1. The CDR3 length is 14 residues. The germline gives CDR1 ENHRY, CDR2 SYGVKD. V lost 6 bases, J lost 1 base, and 5 bases stayed unmatched. The CDR3 reads CAISIDRANTEAFF. CDR3 DNA: TGTGCCATCAGCATCGACAGGGCGAACACTGAAGCTTTCTTT.

This chain joins TRBV9 and TRBJ1-1, with 8 bases lining up with TRBD1. The CDR3 runs 16 residues. J lost 0 bases, V lost 0 bases, and 4 bases had no gene match. Per the germline V gene, CDR1 is SGDLS and CDR2 is YYNGEE. In DNA form, the CDR3 reads TGTGCCAGCAGCGTAGAGGCAGGGGGCATGAACACTGAAGCTTTCTTT. Amino acids: CASSVEAGGMNTEAFF.

The chain has TRBV5-1 and TRBJ2-2; D gene unclear. Germline assignment: CDR1 SGHRS and CDR2 YFSETQ. V was pared by 0 bases and J by 0 bases, with 6 bases between. The CDR3 runs to 15 residues. CDR3 nucleotide sequence: TGCGCCAGCAGCTTGGCCCAAACGAACACCGGGGAGCTGTTTTTT. It specifies CASSLAQTNTGELFF.

V and J are TRBV20-1 and TRBJ1-5; maybe TRBD1 (6 bases). This CDR3 has 14 residues. In germline, CDR1 is DFQATT, CDR2 SNEGSKA (reference sequence). V was pared by 3 bases and J by 7 bases, with 16 bases between. The CDR3: CSASVGGAGQPQHF. Written as DNA, the CDR3 is TGCAGTGCTAGTGTAGGGGGGGCAGGGCAGCCCCAGCATTTT.